Listed here are 22 T cell receptor beta chains from one sample, sequenced in a study of blood T cell repertoires in COVID-19. The protocol was immunoSEQ multiplex PCR, while the TCRdb copy is restricted to in-frame clones and leaves out a portion. This table has 200,000 or so clones, roughly 79% appearing once. Input material: peripheral blood. These TCRs come from a man between 60 and 75 years old with active or convalescent COVID-19.

Only a few counts were recorded for this clone. The chain combines TRBV28 with TRBJ2-5, with 7 positions matching TRBD1. This CDR3 comprises 15 residues. The V and J ends lost 5 bases and 2 bases, in that order; junction bases with no gene match: 8. Germline CDR1 reads MDHEN; CDR2 reads SYDVKM. In DNA form, the CDR3 reads TGTGCCAGCAGTAAACCCCGACAGGGACAAGAGACCCAGTACTTC. Its protein is CASSKPRQGQETQYF.

The J gene is TRBJ2-7, the V gene TRBV20-1; possible D gene TRBD1, 5 bases. Germline-derived CDR1 and CDR2 are DFQATT and SNEGSKA (reference sequence). The CDR3 totals 11 residues. Trimming left V 5 bases short and J 7 bases short, with 12 bases between. The CDR3 DNA is TGCAGTGCTCAAGGGGCAGGGGAGCAGTACTTC. This translates into CSAQGAGEQYF.

This clone was seen only a few times. V usage is TRBV27 and J usage is TRBJ2-2; D remains ambiguous. Germline CDR1 is MNHEY and CDR2 is SMNVEV (reference sequence). Trimming stripped 2 bases from V and 4 bases from J, with 14 bases between. The CDR3 sequence is 16 residues long. The CDR3 nucleotides are TGTGCCAGCAGTTTAAAGGTAGCCAGCGCCACCGGGGAGCTGTTTTTT. It is translated as CASSLKVASATGELFF.

The chain recombines TRBV6-2 or TRBV6-3 with TRBJ1-4; tentative D call: TRBD1 (6 bases). Per germline, CDR1 MNHEY and CDR2 SVGEGT. The V end lost 6 bases, the J end lost 3 bases, and 11 bases lay between the germline ends. The CDR3 is 14 amino acids. CDR3 sequence: CASSRGGANEKLFF. CDR3 nucleotide sequence: TGTGCCAGCAGCCGAGGGGGTGCTAATGAAAAACTGTTTTTT.

The chain combines TRBV6-6 with TRBJ2-7; D perhaps matches TRBD1 (5 bases). The V and J ends lost 5 bases and 7 bases respectively, with 18 bases between them. In germline, CDR1 is MNHNY, CDR2 SVGAGI (reference sequence). The length of the CDR3 is 14 residues. The CDR3 nucleotides read TGTGCCAGCAGTGTAGACAGCCGAAGGAAGGAGCAGTACTTC. Translation gives CASSVDSRRKEQYF.

The rearrangement joins TRBV7-2 to TRBJ2-2; D is perhaps TRBD2 (6 bases). Germline assignment: CDR1 SGHTA and CDR2 FQGNSA. Trimming stripped 5 bases from V and 10 bases from J, with 23 bases between. The CDR3 runs to 16 residues. DNA for the CDR3: TGTGCCAGCAGCCCCCTGGGGGGAGTGGTAACGGAGGAGCTGTTTTTT. As protein: CASSPLGGVVTEELFF.

The rearrangement uses TRBV12-3 or TRBV12-4 and TRBJ2-7, with D maybe TRBD2 (5 bases). The CDR3 extends over 13 amino acids. The V and J ends lost 4 bases and 2 bases respectively, with 9 bases between them. The CDR3 spells CASSSRGAYEQYF. In DNA form, the CDR3 reads TGTGCCAGCAGTTCCCGGGGTGCCTACGAGCAGTACTTC.

The rearrangement links TRBV6-5 to TRBJ1-3; D remains unclear. The CDR3 is made up of 15 amino acids. Looked up from germline, CDR1 is MNHEY and CDR2 is SVGAGI. The germline V and J ends were trimmed by 6 bases and 2 bases, with 14 bases remaining between them. CDR3 nucleotide sequence: TGTGCCAGCAGGCGGGCCGTAGGTGCTGGAAACACCATATATTTT. Amino acids: CASRRAVGAGNTIYF.

This clone showed up just once. The chain links TRBV19 to TRBJ2-2; a possible D gene is TRBD2 (5 bases). Germline CDR1 LNHDA, CDR2 SQIVND (reference sequence). Trimming took off 2 bases at V and 2 bases at J, with 15 bases between the two ends. This CDR3 comprises 17 residues. The DNA of the CDR3 is TGTGCCAGTAGTATATTCTATCGAGGGTCAAACACCGGGGAGCTGTTTTTT. It codes for CASSIFYRGSNTGELFF.

This sequence joins TRBV11-3 and TRBJ2-2; D not certain. Germline assignment: CDR1 SGHNT and CDR2 YENEEA. V shed 6 bases and J shed 1 base, with 3 bases lying between them. CDR3 size: 12 residues. The CDR3 DNA follows: TGTGCCAGCAGTCGGAACACCGGGGAGCTGTTTTTT. Protein product: CASSRNTGELFF. Together with reference TRBV11-3 and TRBJ2-2, the CDR3 gives the full variable domain: EAGVVQSPRYKIIEKKQPVAFWCNPISGHNTLYWYLQNLGQGPELLIRYENEEAVDDSQLPKDRFSAERLKGVDSTLKIQPAELGDSAVYLCASSRNTGELFFGEGSRLTVL.

The rearrangement uses TRBV5-8 and TRBJ1-2, with D possibly being TRBD1 (6 bases). The V and J ends lost 2 bases and 7 bases respectively, with 18 bases between them. The CDR3 runs to 15 residues. The germline V gene has CDR1 SGHTS and CDR2 YDEGEE. In nucleotides, the CDR3 is TGTGCCAGCAGCTTTGTGCGAGCAGGGGTTGGTGGCTACACCTTC. This translates into CASSFVRAGVGGYTF.

The V and J genes are TRBV7-9 and TRBJ1-5; no clear D. V lost 4 bases and J 0 bases, leaving 7 bases between the germline ends. CDR1 and CDR2 (germline): SEHNR, FQNEAQ (reference sequence). The CDR3 is made up of 14 amino acids. This CDR3 reads CASSSDYSNQPQHF. CDR3 in DNA: TGTGCCAGCAGCTCCGACTATAGCAATCAGCCCCAGCATTTT.

The rearrangement uses TRBV18 and TRBJ2-5; 8 nucleotides align to TRBD1. Germline V gene data show CDR1 as KGHSH and CDR2 as LQKENI. The CDR3 spans 16 residues. J lost 0 bases, V lost 0 bases, and 3 bases had no gene match. The CDR3 DNA sequence: TGTGCCAGCTCACCACCCACAGGGGGGTACCAAGAGACCCAGTACTTC. This translates into CASSPPTGGYQETQYF.

This clone occurred a few times. This chain connects TRBV24-1 to TRBJ2-1; TRBD1 aligns across 8 bases. CDR3 length: 18 residues. The J segment lost 0 bases and the V segment lost 1 base, leaving 7 bases of the junction unmatched. CDR1 is KGHDR, CDR2 SFDVKD, per germline. CDR3 sequence (DNA): TGTGCCACCAGTGATTTTGCCGACAGGGGAGGCTCCTACAATGAGCAGTTCTTC. Amino acid sequence: CATSDFADRGGSYNEQFF.

V and J are TRBV5-1 and TRBJ1-6; TRBD1 matches 9 bases. The J segment lost 7 bases and the V segment lost 4 bases, leaving 3 bases of the junction unmatched. Germline V CDR1 and CDR2: SGHRS, YFSETQ. CDR3 length: 14 amino acids. CDR3 region: CASSGGQGNSPLHF. The CDR3 nucleotides are TGCGCCAGCAGCGGGGGACAGGGAAATTCACCCCTCCACTTT.

The chain couples TRBV27 to TRBJ2-7; TRBD2 might be the D (6 bases). Trimming took 4 bases from V and 0 from J, leaving 7 bases between them. The CDR3 is 13 amino acids. The germline CDR1 and CDR2 sequences are MNHEY and SMNVEV (reference sequence). CDR3 sequence: CASSWRGSYEQYF. The CDR3 bases are TGTGCCAGCAGTTGGCGGGGCTCCTACGAGCAGTACTTC.

The chain uses TRBV6-1 and TRBJ1-2, with D unclear. The ends were cut back, 0 bases at V and 6 bases at J, with 11 bases in the middle. CDR1 and CDR2 (germline): MNHNS, SASEGT. The CDR3 contains 14 residues. The CDR3 nucleotides read TGTGCCAGCAGTGAAGCGGCCCGACTGAATGGCTACACCTTC. Protein product: CASSEAARLNGYTF.

This chain links TRBV29-1 with TRBJ2-5, with D possibly being TRBD2 (5 bases). The CDR3 length is 14 residues. Trimming pared 7 bases from V and 9 bases from J, leaving 24 bases between. The germline gives CDR1 SQVTM, CDR2 ANQGSEA. In nucleotides, the CDR3 is TGCAGCGCGGATGGGCAGGAGGCAGGTGCGGCCCAGTACTTC. Translated, it gives CSADGQEAGAAQYF.

This chain links TRBV11-2 with TRBJ1-3; the D gene is possibly TRBD1 (6 bases). Germline V gives CDR1 SGHAT, CDR2 FQNNGV. V lost 2 bases, J lost 2 bases, and 7 bases lay in between. The CDR3 sequence is 14 residues long. CDR3 sequence: CASSLYRAGNTIYF. In nucleotides, the CDR3 is TGTGCCAGCAGCTTATACAGGGCTGGAAACACCATATATTTT. Filled out from reference TRBV11-2 and TRBJ1-3, the complete variable domain reads EAGVAQSPRYKIIEKRQSVAFWCNPISGHATLYWYQQILGQGPKLLIQFQNNGVVDDSQLPKDRFSAERLKGVDSTLKIQPAKLEDSAVYLCASSLYRAGNTIYFGEGSWLTVV.

The table lists this clone with a few counts. The chain employs TRBV9 and TRBJ1-6; 9 bases agree with TRBD1. The CDR3 is made up of 15 amino acids. V was pared by 0 bases and J by 6 bases, with 1 base of the junction left unmatched. Germline CDR1 is SGDLS and CDR2 is YYNGEE. The CDR3: CASSVEDRGNSPLHF. The CDR3 bases are TGTGCCAGCAGCGTAGAGGACAGGGGTAATTCACCCCTCCACTTT.

Details on this clone: A read error may produce the germline difference seen at one junction end. Other nucleotide sequences in the sample specify the same CDR3. This chain joins TRBV28 and TRBJ2-2, with TRBD2 identical over 9 bases. Per the germline V gene, CDR1 is MDHEN and CDR2 is SYDVKM. The CDR3 covers 16 residues. The CDR3 spells CASSFSRGLAPGELFF. The CDR3 DNA reads TGTGCCAGCAGTTTCTCCCGGGGACTAGCTCCCGGGGAGCTATTTTTT.

The chain joins TRBV20-1 to TRBJ1-2, with 7 bases matching TRBD1. Trimming took 3 bases from V and 2 from J; bases not matched to a gene: 3. The V gene's germline CDR1 is DFQATT and CDR2 SNEGSKA (reference sequence). The CDR3 is made up of 13 amino acids. In nucleotides, the CDR3 is TGCAGTGCTAGTACAGGGGTAAACTATGGCTACACCTTC. This translates into CSASTGVNYGYTF.